The 24 T cell receptor beta chains below all came from one sample that was sequenced in a study of T cell changes during pregnancy in multiple sclerosis. Clones were read by immunoSEQ multiplex PCR, and TCRdb kept only the in-frame ones, dropping some. Of about 80,000 clones detected, over 85% appear once; the ten largest clones hold 0.21%. Material: CD4+ T cells from peripheral blood mononuclear cells, obtained before pregnancy. The receptors derive from a female donor with multiple sclerosis, enrolled in a pregnancy study.

The V and J genes are TRBV7-9 and TRBJ1-1; 7 nucleotides align to TRBD1. Trimming at V came to 0 bases and at J to 7 bases, leaving 5 bases not matched to a gene. CDR1 is SEHNR and CDR2 is FQNEAQ in the germline V gene (reference sequence). The CDR3 runs 14 residues. CDR3 residues: CASSLAAGQLEAFF. CDR3 bases: TGTGCCAGCAGCTTAGCGGCGGGACAGCTTGAAGCTTTCTTT.

V gene TRBV4-2 combines with J gene TRBJ2-4; weak D call: TRBD2 (6 bases). The CDR3 totals 15 residues. The germline V gene has CDR1 LGHNA and CDR2 YNFKEQ. V dropped 1 base and J dropped 6 bases, with 13 bases sitting between them. For the CDR3, the DNA is TGTGCCAGCAGCCAAGCCCCCGGGAGTGGAAACATTCAGTACTTC. This codes for CASSQAPGSGNIQYF.

As regards this clone: Compared with germline, one end of the junction differs, possibly owing to a read error. The gene calls are TRBV19 and TRBJ1-1; D uncertain. Germline lookup yields CDR1 LNHDA and CDR2 SQIVND (reference sequence). This CDR3 region has 14 residues. Written as DNA, the CDR3 is TGTGCCAGTAGTGTAGACGGTCTATACACTGAAGCTTTCTTT. Amino acids: CASSVDGLYTEAFF.

This chain connects TRBV6-1 to TRBJ1-2; D gene unclear. This CDR3 contains 12 residues. V lost 4 bases and J 6 bases, leaving 9 bases between the germline ends. Germline lookup yields CDR1 MNHNS and CDR2 SASEGT. The CDR3: CASSVGQNGYTF. As DNA, the CDR3 is TGTGCCAGCAGTGTGGGCCAGAATGGCTACACCTTC.

The chain combines TRBV4-1 with TRBJ2-5, with 10 bases fitting TRBD2. The CDR3 loop spans 17 amino acids. Germline V gene data show CDR1 as MGHRA and CDR2 as YSYEKL. Trimming cost V 4 bases and J 4 bases; bases outside gene matches: 12. This CDR3 reads CASSPIRRASGRETQYF. DNA for the CDR3: TGCGCCAGCAGCCCCATAAGGCGGGCTAGCGGGAGAGAGACCCAGTACTTC.

V gene TRBV5-6 combines with J gene TRBJ1-3; D remains unclear. Germline V gives CDR1 SGHDT, CDR2 YYEEEE. This CDR3 is 14 amino acids long. V lost 0 bases and J lost 7, with 11 bases in between. CDR3 residues: CASSLARAGNTIYF. CDR3 DNA: TGTGCCAGCAGCTTGGCCCGGGCGGGGAACACCATATATTTT.

The rearrangement uses TRBV19 and TRBJ2-3; D unclear. Trimming stripped 5 bases from V and 3 bases from J, with 9 bases between. The germline gives CDR1 LNHDA, CDR2 SQIVND (reference sequence). The CDR3 extends over 13 amino acids. In nucleotides, the CDR3 is TGTGCCAGTAGTCCCCGGGTTACAGATACGCAGTATTTT. As protein: CASSPRVTDTQYF.

The chain joins TRBV5-1 to TRBJ2-2, with 7 bases identical to TRBD2. The CDR3 runs to 15 residues. CDR1 and CDR2 from the germline V gene are SGHRS and YFSETQ. V dropped 0 bases and J dropped 3; count of bases not matched to a gene: 2. The CDR3 here is CASSLAGRYTGELFF. In nucleotides, the CDR3 is TGCGCCAGCAGCTTGGCCGGGAGGTACACCGGGGAGCTGTTTTTT.

This chain uses TRBV6-5 with TRBJ1-1; 8 positions agree with TRBD1. CDR1 is MNHEY, CDR2 SVGAGI, per germline. The CDR3 is made up of 15 amino acids. V lost 5 bases, J lost 3 bases, and 8 bases stayed unmatched. The CDR3, as DNA: TGTGCCAGCAGTACGCTTGACAGGGGAGACACTGAAGCTTTCTTT. Translated, it gives CASSTLDRGDTEAFF.

The CDR3 nucleotides read TGTGCCAGCAGCAGGAGCGGGAGGAACACCGGGGAGCTGTTTTTT. Encoded protein: CASSRSGRNTGELFF. The chain has TRBV9 and TRBJ2-2; TRBD2 aligns across 8 bases. J was trimmed by 1 base and V by 4 bases; bases with no gene match: 3. This CDR3 has 15 amino acids. Germline values: CDR1 SGDLS, CDR2 YYNGEE.

The J gene is TRBJ2-5, the V gene TRBV5-1, with TRBD1 matching 11 bases. Germline V gives CDR1 SGHRS, CDR2 YFSETQ. The CDR3 extends over 16 amino acids. V shed 2 bases, J shed 4 bases, and the junction held 7 bases outside the gene matches. The chain's CDR3 is CASSFVGQGVGETQYF. CDR3 nucleotide sequence: TGCGCCAGCAGCTTCGTGGGACAGGGGGTGGGAGAGACCCAGTACTTC.

The chain combines TRBV18 with TRBJ1-4; 8 nucleotides line up with TRBD1. Per the germline V gene, CDR1 is KGHSH and CDR2 is LQKENI. The CDR3 is 18 amino acids. The V gene end was trimmed by 4 bases and the J gene end by 5 bases; junction bases not matched to a gene: 15. CDR3 in amino acids: CASSLMISGTGKNEKLFF. The DNA for the CDR3 is TGTGCCAGCTCACTTATGATATCCGGGACAGGAAAGAATGAAAAACTGTTTTTT.

This clone came up once. The chain is built from TRBV29-1 and TRBJ2-1; tentative D call: TRBD2 (5 bases). V was pared by 6 bases and J by 9 bases, with 27 bases between. The CDR3 contains 16 residues. CDR1 and CDR2 (germline): SQVTM, ANQGSEA. The CDR3 is CSVITRLIMDGGEQFF. CDR3 bases: TGCAGCGTCATAACCCGACTAATAATGGACGGAGGTGAGCAGTTCTTC.

CDR3 amino acids: CASSFSRPTGELFF. CDR3 bases: TGTGCCAGCAGCTTTAGCCGTCCCACCGGGGAGCTGTTTTTT. The chain joins TRBV5-6 to TRBJ2-2, with D hard to call. Germline V lookup: CDR1 SGHDT, CDR2 YYEEEE. The V end was cut by 2 bases, the J end by 4 bases, with 9 bases between. The CDR3 is 14 amino acids.

The genes are TRBV28 and TRBJ2-5, with D perhaps TRBD1 (5 bases). The CDR3 is made up of 13 amino acids. V shed 10 bases and J shed 4 bases, with 16 bases lying between them. Germline CDR1 and CDR2: MDHEN and SYDVKM. CDR3 nucleotide sequence: TGTGCCACCTCGATATCAGGGTCAGAGACCCAGTACTTC. Translating it yields CATSISGSETQYF.

The chain joins TRBV5-1 to TRBJ1-2; D is unresolved. Trimming left V 2 bases short and J 8 bases short, with 13 bases between. This CDR3 is built from 13 residues. CDR1 SGHRS and CDR2 YFSETQ come from the germline V gene. Here the CDR3 reads CASSFGGHDGYTF. The CDR3 DNA follows: TGCGCCAGCAGCTTCGGAGGCCACGACGGCTACACCTTC.

The chain is built from TRBV19 and TRBJ1-5; TRBD1 agrees at 8 bases. The CDR3 is made up of 16 amino acids. Germline V gene sequence: CDR1 LNHDA, CDR2 SQIVND (reference sequence). The trim removed 6 bases at V and 5 bases at J, leaving 12 bases unmatched. The chain's CDR3 is CASSNREDRDHQPQHF. The CDR3 DNA follows: TGTGCCAGTAGCAATAGAGAGGACAGGGATCATCAGCCCCAGCATTTT.

The rearrangement joins TRBV23-1 to TRBJ1-1; D gene uncertain. TRBV23-1 is recorded as an ORF, its role being uncertain. V was clipped by 3 bases and J by 1 base, with 12 bases between them. The CDR3 spans 15 residues. CDR3 amino acids: CASSQPNSQNTEAFF. CDR3 nucleotide sequence: TGCGCCAGCAGTCAGCCGAACAGCCAGAACACTGAAGCTTTCTTT.

The chain has TRBV12-5 and TRBJ1-5; D is undetermined. The CDR3 covers 16 residues. CDR1 is LGHNT, CDR2 FRNRAP, per germline. Trimming took 0 bases from V and 0 from J, leaving 9 bases between them. The CDR3 DNA sequence: TGTGCTAGTGGTTTGGTACCGGGAATTAGCAATCAGCCCCAGCATTTT. Protein: CASGLVPGISNQPQHF. The entire variable domain, with the rest obtained from reference TRBV12-5 and TRBJ1-5, is as follows: DARVTQTPRHKVTEMGQEVTMRCQPILGHNTVFWYRQTMMQGLELLAYFRNRAPLDDSGMPKDRFSAEMPDATLATLKIQPSEPRDSAVYFCASGLVPGISNQPQHFGDGTRLSIL.

This clone showed up just a few times. The genes are TRBV10-1 and TRBJ2-7, with TRBD2 matching 9 bases. V shed 3 bases and J 7 bases; nucleotides not matched to a gene: 7. The CDR3 consists of 14 residues. Germline values: CDR1 WNHNN, CDR2 SYGVQD (reference sequence). Here the CDR3 DNA reads TGCGCCAGCAGTGAATGGGCTAGCGGGATGGAGCAGTACTTC. Translating it yields CASSEWASGMEQYF.

The rearrangement uses TRBV7-6 and TRBJ2-3; D is perhaps TRBD2 (6 bases). Looked up from germline, CDR1 is SGHVS and CDR2 is FNYEAQ. Trimming stripped 3 bases from V and 5 bases from J, with 12 bases between. The CDR3 length is 14 residues. As DNA, the CDR3 is TGTGCCAGCAGCTTTGGCGAGGGAGGAGATACGCAGTATTTT. It translates to CASSFGEGGDTQYF. Supplemented by reference TRBV7-6 and TRBJ2-3, the full variable domain reads GAGVSQSPRYKVTKRGQDVALRCDPISGHVSLYWYRQALGQGPEFLTYFNYEAQQDKSGLPNDRFSAERPEGSISTLTIQRTEQRDSAMYRCASSFGEGGDTQYFGPGTRLTVL.

This clone has just one count. V gene TRBV19 combines with J gene TRBJ2-4, with 8 bases that match TRBD1. CDR1 and CDR2 from the germline V gene are LNHDA and SQIVND (reference sequence). Germline trimming cut 9 bases from V and 4 bases from J; bases unmatched to any gene: 8. The CDR3 spans 14 residues. CDR3 residues: CASAAGTGKNIQYF. The CDR3 region has the DNA TGTGCCAGCGCCGCTGGGACAGGAAAAAACATTCAGTACTTC.

The count of this clone is one. The chain combines TRBV4-1 with TRBJ2-3; 14 positions agree with TRBD2. CDR3 length: 14 residues. The J segment lost 6 bases and the V segment lost 5 bases, leaving 1 base of the junction unmatched. CDR1 and CDR2 from the germline V gene are MGHRA and YSYEKL. CDR3: CASSGLAGGDTQYF. The CDR3 nucleotides are TGCGCCAGCAGCGGACTAGCGGGGGGTGATACGCAGTATTTT.

This chain uses TRBV19 with TRBJ2-3; tentative D call: TRBD1 (6 bases). V lost 5 bases, J lost 0 bases, and 15 bases lay in between. CDR1 LNHDA and CDR2 SQIVND come from the germline V gene (reference sequence). This CDR3 region has 16 residues. In DNA, the CDR3 is TGTGCCAGTAGTTCAGGACAGTTTCTAAGCACAGATACGCAGTATTTT. It yields the protein CASSSGQFLSTDTQYF.